This is a list of T cell receptor beta chains from one sample in a study of T cell changes during pregnancy in multiple sclerosis. Here immunoSEQ multiplex PCR was the method, and the copy in TCRdb shows in-frame clones only, minus some. The sample contains about 22,000 clones, approximately 92% of which appear only once. The sequenced sample was CD8+ T cells from peripheral blood mononuclear cells, obtained in the third trimester of pregnancy. The receptors here all came from a female donor with multiple sclerosis, enrolled in a pregnancy study. Both conserved end residues are part of each CDR3. Fields, in order: V gene, J gene, clone size, D gene, CDR3 DNA, CDR3 protein. A D gene is named only where the DNA matches it firmly. Not all rows give a size; the values are once, few, many and, for expanded clones, a class.

TRBV11-2	TRBJ2-2	.	.	TGTGCCAGCAGCTTAGAAGGCGGACTGAACACCGGGGAGCTGTTTTTT	CASSLEGGLNTGELFF
TRBV27	TRBJ2-7	.	TRBD1	TGTGCCAGCAGTTTCGACAGGGGGATGGACGAGCAGTACTTC	CASSFDRGMDEQYF
TRBV11-3	TRBJ1-1	.	.	TGTGCCAGCAGCTTGCGGGGAAATAACACTGAAGCTTTCTTT	CASSLRGNNTEAFF
TRBV6-6	TRBJ1-3	.	.	TGTGCCAGCAGTTACGGCAGGGACTCTGGAAACACCATATATTTT	CASSYGRDSGNTIYF
TRBV10-3	TRBJ2-3	.	.	TGTGCCATCAGTGAGCCCCCTTTTATCTTCAGGCCCGAGCTGACAGATACGCAGTATTTT	CAISEPPFIFRPELTDTQYF
TRBV7-9	TRBJ2-7	once	.	TGTGCCAGCAGCCAAGGGGTTTTCGCAACCTACGAGCAGTACTTC	CASSQGVFATYEQYF
TRBV6-5	TRBJ2-2	.	TRBD1	TGTGCCAGCAGTCCGACAGGGGGAAGGACCGGGGAGCTGTTTTTT	CASSPTGGRTGELFF
TRBV7-8	TRBJ1-2	.	TRBD1	TGTGCCAGCAGCTTAATCCGGCAGGGGGGACACTATGGCTACACCTTC	CASSLIRQGGHYGYTF
TRBV2	TRBJ2-7	.	.	TGTGCCAGCGTGGGGGGCTCCTACGAGCAGTACTTC	CASVGGSYEQYF
TRBV7-9	TRBJ2-7	once	.	TGTGCCAGCAGCTCCACACTAACCGACGAGCAGTACTTC	CASSSTLTDEQYF
TRBV14	TRBJ2-7	.	TRBD1	TGTGCCAGCAGCCTAAGGGGACAGGGCGCGACGACCTACGAGCAGTACTTC	CASSLRGQGATTYEQYF
TRBV15	TRBJ2-1	.	TRBD1	TGTGCCACCAGCCCGCTAGACAGGGGGATAGACTATGAGCAGTTCTTC	CATSPLDRGIDYEQFF
TRBV28	TRBJ2-7	.	TRBD2	TGTGCCAGCAGTCCCTCAGCTTATGGACTAGCGGGAGAGGACGAGCAGTACTTC	CASSPSAYGLAGEDEQYF
TRBV5-4	TRBJ1-2	.	.	TGTGCCAGCGGGGGCCTTGGACACTACACCTTC	CASGGLGHYTF
TRBV4-2	TRBJ2-3	.	TRBD2	TGTGCCAGCAGCCAAGGCTACCGGGGGGGCACAGATACGCAGTATTTT	CASSQGYRGGTDTQYF
TRBV7-9	TRBJ1-3	.	TRBD1	TGTGCCGCGGTCAGCCTACAGGGGTCTGGAAACACCATATATTTT	CAAVSLQGSGNTIYF
TRBV5-4	TRBJ1-2	.	.	TGTGCCAGCAGCCCGAATCGGGGGGGCTATGGCTACACCTTC	CASSPNRGGYGYTF
TRBV9	TRBJ2-7	.	TRBD1	TGTGCCAGCAGCGAGGGACAGGGCTCCTACGAGCAGTACTTC	CASSEGQGSYEQYF
TRBV19	TRBJ2-7	.	.	TGTGCCAGTAGTTCTAGGTCGGCGGTAGAGCAGTACTTC	CASSSRSAVEQYF